Shown below are 23 T cell receptor beta chains from a single sample sequenced in a study of long-term antiretroviral therapy in people with HIV. At the survey level, the v3.0 immunoSEQ assay was run. Sequenced by immunoSEQ multiplex PCR; TCRdb stores in-frame clones only, minus some. The sample yields roughly 50,000 clones, 80% to 90% seen once. Sequenced material: unsorted PBMCs, taken 0.8 years after starting antiretroviral therapy. These TCRs come from a woman aged 18 to 35 with HIV.

The chain joins TRBV7-2 to TRBJ2-7; 11 bases fit TRBD1. CDR1 is SGHTA and CDR2 is FQGNSA in the germline V gene. Unmatched junction bases numbered 2, after V lost 1 base and J lost 3 bases. The CDR3 runs 15 residues. CDR3 residues: CASSLEGQGGYEQYF. The CDR3 DNA follows: TGTGCCAGCAGCTTAGAGGGACAGGGGGGCTACGAGCAGTACTTC.

J is TRBJ2-7 and V is TRBV19; TRBD2 matches 14 bases. V shed 8 bases, J shed 0 bases, and the junction held 0 bases outside the gene matches. Germline V CDR1 and CDR2: LNHDA, SQIVND (reference sequence). This CDR3 spans 14 amino acids. The CDR3, as DNA: TGTGCCAGTGGGACTAGCGGGGGCTCCTACGAGCAGTACTTC. Translated, it gives CASGTSGGSYEQYF.

The chain recombines TRBV11-2 with TRBJ2-7; TRBD2 agrees at 8 bases. V was clipped by 6 bases and J by 3 bases; unmatched bases: 13. The CDR3 runs 16 residues. Germline V gene data show CDR1 as SGHAT and CDR2 as FQNNGV. In nucleotides, the CDR3 is TGTGCCAGCAGACTAGAGGGTGCCGCGGGGGGCTACGAGCAGTACTTC. It translates to CASRLEGAAGGYEQYF.

V usage is TRBV13 and J usage is TRBJ2-7, with D hard to call. The CDR3 is 11 residues long. The germline gives CDR1 PRHDT, CDR2 FYEKMQ (reference sequence). Trimming pared 5 bases from V and 0 bases from J, leaving 2 bases between. CDR3 residues: CASSGSYEQYF. DNA of the CDR3: TGTGCCAGCAGCGGCTCCTACGAGCAGTACTTC.

This clone is a singleton in its sample. This sequence joins TRBV6-6 and TRBJ1-5; possibly TRBD1 for D (6 bases). Trimming removed 3 bases at V and 0 bases at J, with 9 bases between. This CDR3 is 15 amino acids long. Germline CDR1 reads MNHNY; CDR2 reads SVGAGI (reference sequence). DNA of the CDR3: TGTGCCAGCAGTTATGGGACACCTAGCAATCAGCCCCAGCATTTT. As protein: CASSYGTPSNQPQHF.

The V and J genes are TRBV28 and TRBJ2-3; D is unresolved. The CDR3 has 13 amino acids. Germline V CDR1 and CDR2: MDHEN, SYDVKM. Trimming cost V 3 bases and J 0 bases, with 4 bases left between them. The CDR3 loop reads CASSFRSTDTQYF. The CDR3 DNA follows: TGTGCCAGCAGTTTTCGGAGCACAGATACGCAGTATTTT.

The rearrangement links TRBV11-2 to TRBJ2-7, with TRBD2 matching over 8 bases. V gave up 5 bases and J gave up 2 bases; unmatched junction bases: 14. The germline gives CDR1 SGHAT, CDR2 FQNNGV. The CDR3 totals 17 residues. The CDR3: CASSGDSPGLVAYEQYF. CDR3 DNA: TGTGCCAGCAGCGGCGACTCACCGGGACTAGTCGCCTACGAGCAGTACTTC.

The rearrangement uses TRBV19 and TRBJ2-3; D might be TRBD2 (6 bases). CDR3 length: 15 residues. Germline loops: CDR1 LNHDA, CDR2 SQIVND (reference sequence). The V end was cut by 7 bases, the J end by 2 bases, with 16 bases between. CDR3 loop: CASKPAGRTTDTQYF. The DNA for the CDR3 is TGTGCCAGTAAACCCGCGGGACGGACCACAGATACGCAGTATTTT.

The V call is TRBV28, the J call TRBJ1-1; 9 bases are shared with TRBD1. V was clipped by 1 base and J by 6 bases; unmatched bases: 12. Per the germline V gene, CDR1 is MDHEN and CDR2 is SYDVKM. The CDR3 consists of 17 residues. CDR3 nucleotides: TGTGCCAGCAGTTTATATCGACAGGGGGTTAGAGGGTCTGAAGCTTTCTTT. Residues: CASSLYRQGVRGSEAFF.

The CDR3 protein is CASSLALGDYEQYF. The CDR3 coding sequence is TGTGCCAGCAGCTTAGCCCTAGGAGACTACGAGCAGTACTTC. The chain joins TRBV7-9 to TRBJ2-7, with unresolved D. Trimming removed 0 bases at V and 3 bases at J, with 9 bases between. This CDR3 is 14 amino acids long. Germline V gives CDR1 SEHNR, CDR2 FQNEAQ (reference sequence).

The chain combines TRBV7-8 with TRBJ1-5, with TRBD1 matching over 10 bases. The trim removed 5 bases at V and 6 bases at J, leaving 7 bases unmatched. CDR1 and CDR2 from the germline V gene are SGHVS and FQNEAQ. The CDR3 contains 15 residues. The CDR3 spells CASSLTGGGSQPQHF. The CDR3 nucleotides read TGTGCCAGCAGCCTGACAGGGGGCGGGAGTCAGCCCCAGCATTTT.

The gene calls are TRBV28 and TRBJ2-1; 7 positions agree with TRBD1. The CDR3 length is 15 residues. The J segment lost 1 base and the V segment lost 2 bases, leaving 2 bases of the junction unmatched. Germline CDR1 MDHEN, CDR2 SYDVKM. CDR3 in amino acids: CASSLTGDSYNEQFF. The CDR3 bases are TGTGCCAGCAGTTTAACAGGGGATTCCTACAATGAGCAGTTCTTC.

This chain uses TRBV7-3 with TRBJ2-1; D may match TRBD1 or TRBD2 (5 bases each). Germline CDR1 reads SGHTA; CDR2 reads FQGTGA. V was pared by 5 bases and J by 7 bases, with 21 bases between. This CDR3 has 16 residues. The chain's CDR3 is CASSPTGTAAWNEQFF. In DNA form, the CDR3 reads TGTGCCAGCAGCCCCACCGGGACCGCGGCTTGGAATGAGCAGTTCTTC.

This chain connects TRBV15 to TRBJ1-4; perhaps TRBD1 as D (5 bases). Germline V gene lookup returns CDR1 LNHNV and CDR2 YYDKDF (reference sequence). There are 16 residues in the CDR3. V was shortened by 1 base and J by 5 bases, with 14 bases between the two germline ends. The CDR3 reads CATSRARDLSNEKLFF. The CDR3 DNA reads TGTGCCACCAGCAGAGCAAGGGACTTAAGCAATGAAAAACTGTTTTTT.

The genes are TRBV4-1 and TRBJ1-2; possible D gene TRBD1, 6 bases. This CDR3 has 15 residues. Deletions cut 2 bases from V and 6 bases from J, with 16 bases between. Germline V gene sequence: CDR1 MGHRA, CDR2 YSYEKL. CDR3 residues: CASSQQQGGGDGYTF. Written as DNA, the CDR3 is TGCGCCAGCAGCCAACAACAGGGAGGAGGGGATGGCTACACCTTC.

The V and J genes are TRBV15 and TRBJ2-7; either TRBD1 or TRBD2 may supply D (5 bases each). The CDR3 is 14 residues long. CDR1 LNHNV and CDR2 YYDKDF come from the germline V gene (reference sequence). Trimming stripped 0 bases from V and 3 bases from J, with 9 bases between. CDR3 sequence: CATSRDLGDYEQYF. CDR3 sequence (DNA): TGTGCCACCAGCAGAGACCTGGGGGACTACGAGCAGTACTTC.

The chain combines TRBV28 with TRBJ2-3, with D perhaps matching TRBD2 (6 bases). V lost 5 bases and J lost 3, with 21 bases in between. Germline-derived CDR1 and CDR2 are MDHEN and SYDVKM. This CDR3 contains 17 residues. CDR3 residues: CASSGREGLSRTDTQYF. CDR3 DNA sequence: TGTGCCAGCAGTGGAAGGGAAGGACTATCCAGGACAGATACGCAGTATTTT.

This chain links TRBV11-2 with TRBJ2-1; weak D call: TRBD2 (5 bases). The CDR3 runs 17 residues. The germline V gene encodes CDR1 SGHAT and CDR2 FQNNGV. The V end was cut by 0 bases, the J end by 1 base, with 13 bases between. CDR3 amino acids: CASSLEGSPASYNEQFF. The CDR3, as DNA: TGTGCCAGCAGCTTAGAAGGGAGTCCAGCTTCCTACAATGAGCAGTTCTTC.

The chain has TRBV6-6 and TRBJ1-2; D is unresolved. This CDR3 spans 13 amino acids. The germline CDR1 and CDR2 sequences are MNHNY and SVGAGI (reference sequence). Trimming stripped 6 bases from V and 5 bases from J, with 13 bases between. The CDR3 region has the DNA TGTGCCAGCAGCCCTAACCCCGGTTATGGCTACACCTTC. Translated, it gives CASSPNPGYGYTF.

The chain recombines TRBV4-2 with TRBJ2-2, with 9 positions matching TRBD1. J was trimmed by 3 bases and V by 3 bases; bases with no gene match: 5. Germline assignment: CDR1 LGHNA and CDR2 YNFKEQ. The length of the CDR3 is 16 residues. The CDR3, as DNA: TGTGCCAGCAGCCAGCCGGGACAGGGTTACACCGGGGAGCTGTTTTTT. As protein: CASSQPGQGYTGELFF.

This clone appeared once. This chain uses TRBV7-9 with TRBJ1-4; 7 bases are shared with TRBD1. After removal of 11 bases from V and 8 bases from J, the junction contained 11 bases not matched to a gene. CDR1 is SEHNR, CDR2 FQNEAQ, per germline (reference sequence). CDR3 length: 13 amino acids. CDR3 DNA: TGTGCCTATTACAAGGGGGCGGCAGAAAAACTGTTTTTT. Amino acids: CAYYKGAAEKLFF.

J is TRBJ2-7 and V is TRBV11-2; 8 bases are a match to TRBD1. CDR3 size: 15 residues. The J segment lost 4 bases and the V segment lost 4 bases, leaving 9 bases of the junction unmatched. Germline-derived CDR1 and CDR2 are SGHAT and FQNNGV. CDR3 nucleotide sequence: TGTGCCAGCAGCTCCACTGACAGGGGAAGGTACGAGCAGTACTTC. Translation: CASSSTDRGRYEQYF.

The chain uses TRBV28 and TRBJ2-2; TRBD2 aligns across 9 bases. The germline gives CDR1 MDHEN, CDR2 SYDVKM. The CDR3 runs to 14 residues. Unmatched junction bases numbered 5, after V lost 7 bases and J lost 5 bases. CDR3 protein: CASIAGGQTGELFF. In DNA form, the CDR3 reads TGTGCCAGCATTGCGGGAGGGCAAACCGGGGAGCTGTTTTTT.